Reported below is one TCR beta chain. As defined, naive CD8 cells were CD45RO-negative and positively selected for CCR7, with terminally differentiated effector memory CD45RA+ cells excluded. The data are from a study of shared clonotypes between healthy human individuals. Study information: Researchers assigned three CD4 naive, three CD4 memory, two CD8 naive and one CD8 memory plate to each donor.

The CDR3 has 13 residues. V was pared by 5 bases and J by 4 bases, with 12 bases between. The germline V gene encodes CDR1 SGHAT and CDR2 FQNNGV. Assay: immunoSEQ multiplex PCR; the TCRdb copy retains only in-frame clones and omits some. The table has 550,000 to 600,000 clones, roughly 98% seen once; the top ten hold approximately 0.3%. The material sequenced was naive CD8+ T cells sorted from blood. The sequence derives from a young man in good health. The V call is TRBV11-2, the J call TRBJ2-7; tentatively, D is TRBD1 (6 bases). CDR3: CASSLFRGYEQYF. The CDR3 DNA reads as TGTGCCAGCAGCCTCTTCAGGGGATACGAGCAGTACTTC.